This record covers a single TCR beta chain. Antigen specificity is unknown. The data were taken from a study of T cell responses to AZD1222 COVID-19 vaccine. Across the study: Second doses that came at about 4 or about 12 weeks were put together.

Study-level results: Unmutated variant regions reportedly attract nearly half of all spike-specific TCRs. The CD4 TCRs associated with vaccination extended across spike and predominated at 160-218 and 743-854.

The CDR3 length is 15 residues. Germline loops: CDR1 SNHLY, CDR2 FYNNEI. V lost 0 bases to trimming and J lost 2 bases; unmatched junction nucleotides: 4. The repertoire was sequenced with immunoSEQ multiplex PCR; TCRdb's copy has only in-frame clones and lacks some. The data show some 62,000 clones, 65% to 80% seen once. The starting material was peripheral blood, obtained on day 0 of AZD1222 vaccination. This clonotype was sampled from an adult in good health. The chain uses TRBV2 and TRBJ2-7; 7 nucleotides align to TRBD1. CDR3 sequence reads: CASSEAGTATYEQYF. The CDR3 coding sequence is TGTGCCAGCAGTGAAGCGGGGACAGCAACCTACGAGCAGTACTTC. The full variable domain, its missing parts supplied by reference TRBV2 and TRBJ2-7, is EPEVTQTPSHQVTQMGQEVILRCVPISNHLYFYWYRQILGQKVEFLVSFYNNEISEKSEIFDDQFSVERPDGSNFTLKIRSTKLEDSAMYFCASSEAGTATYEQYFGPGTRLTVT.